These 9 T cell receptor beta chains share one sample of origin, sequenced in a study of PD-1 blockade in classical Hodgkin lymphoma. The assay was immunoSEQ multiplex PCR, and TCRdb's table has in-frame clones only and misses some. The repertoire holds 20,000 to 25,000 clones, roughly 94% seen once, with approximately 4% in the top ten. Documented time point: newly diagnosed, previously untreated cHL patient sample. What was sequenced was peripheral blood mononuclear cells (PBMCs). Receptor source: a human donor with classical Hodgkin lymphoma.

Here the CDR3 reads CASRTGRVYGYTF. The CDR3 DNA follows: TGTGCCAGCCGGACAGGTCGCGTATACGGCTACACCTTC. The V call is TRBV5-8, the J call TRBJ1-2; 7 bases are shared with TRBD1. Germline trimming cut 7 bases from V and 8 bases from J; bases unmatched to any gene: 11. This CDR3 is built from 13 residues. CDR1 and CDR2 (germline): SGHTS, YDEGEE.

The V call is TRBV2, the J call TRBJ1-1; 9 bases are shared with TRBD1. V dropped 4 bases and J dropped 4; count of bases not matched to a gene: 7. The CDR3 covers 15 residues. Germline CDR1 is SNHLY and CDR2 is FYNNEI. The CDR3 spells CASSVRGQGSTEAFF. For the CDR3, the DNA is TGTGCCAGCAGTGTAAGGGGACAGGGTTCCACTGAAGCTTTCTTT.

The rearrangement uses TRBV19 and TRBJ2-3, with TRBD2 matching over 12 bases. The CDR3 is 19 amino acids. J lost 0 bases, V lost 3 bases, and 10 bases had no gene match. The germline gives CDR1 LNHDA, CDR2 SQIVND (reference sequence). CDR3 region: CASSISRLAGGASTDTQYF. CDR3 nucleotide sequence: TGTGCCAGTAGTATTTCGCGTCTAGCGGGAGGGGCTAGCACAGATACGCAGTATTTT.

The chain uses TRBV6-5 and TRBJ2-3; a possible D gene is TRBD1 (5 bases). CDR1 is MNHEY and CDR2 is SVGAGI in the germline V gene. V lost 0 bases and J 5 bases, leaving 9 bases between the germline ends. The CDR3 is made up of 14 amino acids. CDR3 region: CASSYSDTGDTQYF. In DNA, the CDR3 is TGTGCCAGCAGTTACTCGGACACGGGAGATACGCAGTATTTT.

J is TRBJ1-1 and V is TRBV30; D uncertain. V gave up 1 base and J gave up 5 bases, with 17 bases separating them. This CDR3 comprises 15 residues. Germline CDR1 GTSNPN, CDR2 SVGIG (reference sequence). The CDR3 loop reads CAWSGLGGRGTEAFF. The CDR3 bases are TGTGCCTGGAGTGGATTAGGAGGGCGTGGAACTGAAGCTTTCTTT.

The chain uses TRBV5-1 and TRBJ2-1, with TRBD2 as a possible D gene (6 bases). The CDR3 is 14 amino acids. Trimming removed 3 bases from V and 5 bases from J, with 12 bases in between. The germline gives CDR1 SGHRS, CDR2 YFSETQ. The CDR3 reads CASSSEGRNNEQFF. DNA for the CDR3: TGCGCCAGCAGCTCGGAGGGCCGTAACAATGAGCAGTTCTTC.

V is TRBV6-4 and J is TRBJ2-3; the D call may be TRBD1 or TRBD2 (6 bases each). CDR3 size: 15 residues. Germline V CDR1 and CDR2: MRHNA, SNTAGT. Trimming pared 4 bases from V and 4 bases from J, leaving 15 bases between. The CDR3 DNA sequence: TGTGCCAGCAGTGCGGGACTGACAGGTGCAGATACGCAGTATTTT. Residues: CASSAGLTGADTQYF.

This chain connects TRBV23-1 to TRBJ2-3; 16 nucleotides match TRBD2. TRBV23-1 is identified as an open reading frame with a role that is uncertain. Trimming at V came to 1 base and at J to 5 bases, leaving 15 bases not matched to a gene. The CDR3 runs 21 residues. CDR3 DNA: TGCGCCAGCAGTCAATGGGGACAGTCGGGACTAGCGGGGGGGCCAAGAGATACGCAGTATTTT. Protein product: CASSQWGQSGLAGGPRDTQYF.

The J gene is TRBJ1-2, the V gene TRBV4-2; D is possibly TRBD1 (5 bases). Per the germline V gene, CDR1 is LGHNA and CDR2 is YNFKEQ. Between the trimmed V and J ends, which lost 0 bases and 6 bases, there was a span of 14 bases. The CDR3 is made up of 15 amino acids. The CDR3 loop is CASSQERGSGNGYTF. CDR3 sequence (DNA): TGTGCCAGCAGCCAAGAGAGGGGAAGTGGAAATGGCTACACCTTC.